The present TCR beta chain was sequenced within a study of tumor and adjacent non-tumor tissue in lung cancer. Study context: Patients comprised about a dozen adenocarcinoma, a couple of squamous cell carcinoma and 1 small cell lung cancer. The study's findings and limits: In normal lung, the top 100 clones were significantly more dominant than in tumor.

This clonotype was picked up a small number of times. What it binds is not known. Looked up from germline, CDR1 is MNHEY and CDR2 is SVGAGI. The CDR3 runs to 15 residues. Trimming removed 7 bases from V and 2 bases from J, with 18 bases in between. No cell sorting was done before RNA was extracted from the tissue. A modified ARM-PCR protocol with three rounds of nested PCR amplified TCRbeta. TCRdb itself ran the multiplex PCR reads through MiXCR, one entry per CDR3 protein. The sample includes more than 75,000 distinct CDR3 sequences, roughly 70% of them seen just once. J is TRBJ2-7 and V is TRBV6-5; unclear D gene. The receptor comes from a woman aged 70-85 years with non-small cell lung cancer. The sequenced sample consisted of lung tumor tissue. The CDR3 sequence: CASTTQVERPYEQYF. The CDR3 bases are TGTGCCAGCACCACGCAAGTAGAGAGGCCCTACGAGCAGTACTTC.